This T cell receptor beta chain was captured in a study of blood T cell repertoires in COVID-19. Study information: Sources were T cells, B-cell-depleted T cells, or PBMCs; the material itself was cDNA or gDNA.

Some clones are missing from TCRdb's copy, which holds only in-frame ones; the method was immunoSEQ multiplex PCR. Found here are some 93,000 clones, about 76% of them singletons; the top ten hold 24%. V lost 6 bases and J lost 0, with 15 bases in between. Germline-derived CDR1 and CDR2 are LGHDT and YNNKEL (reference sequence). The CDR3 is 17 amino acids. V gene TRBV3-1 (or the pseudogene TRBV3-2) combines with J gene TRBJ1-6; tentatively, D is TRBD1 (5 bases). This clonotype originated in a human donor in a cohort sampled during active COVID-19. Sequenced material: peripheral blood. Written as DNA, the CDR3 is TGTGCCAGCAGTCAGGGTCAGTTAAGCTCCTATAATTCACCCCTCCACTTT. Amino acids: CASSQGQLSSYNSPLHF.